This T cell receptor (beta chain) emerged from a study of shared clonotypes between healthy human individuals. CDR1 and CDR2 (germline): DFQATT, SNEGSKA (reference sequence). The CDR3 has 11 residues. Deletions cut 6 bases from V and 7 bases from J, with 12 bases between. As concerns this clone: The likely explanation is a read error, given a far larger clone one base away.

Generated by immunoSEQ multiplex PCR, the TCRdb table keeps only in-frame clones and is missing some. Of more than 900,000 clones listed, around 78% are singletons. Sample: memory CD4+ T cells from PBMCs. As to subset: CD45RA-negative fraction. The TCR was taken from a man younger than 30 in good health. Some clones in this sample may be carry-over from other donors' samples. V gene TRBV20-1 combines with J gene TRBJ1-1; D remains ambiguous. This chain's CDR3 is CSAPKRGEAFF. The CDR3 coding sequence is TGCAGTGCCCCCAAGCGGGGTGAAGCTTTCTTT.